The clone carrying this T cell receptor beta chain was seen a handful of times. As yet, its antigen is unknown. This sample is drawn from a study of response to subunit inactivated influenza vaccine. The study's findings and limits: It was suggested by the authors that few new T cells are recruited by each seasonal influenza vaccination.

The CDR3 is made up of 16 amino acids. The germline gives CDR1 DFQATT, CDR2 SNEGSKA (reference sequence). V dropped 6 bases and J dropped 0; count of bases not matched to a gene: 11. Via MiXCR, TCRdb re-called the RT-PCR reads, giving one row per CDR3 protein. The data contain 650,000 to 800,000 distinct CDR3 sequences, roughly 14% of them singletons. This specimen was PBMCs from blood, taken roughly 15 days before vaccination. This clonotype originated in a man between 45 and 60 years old who received an inactivated influenza vaccine. The gene calls are TRBV20-1 and TRBJ2-3; 8 positions match TRBD2. For the CDR3, the DNA is TGCAGTGCAATGGGACTAGTGCTTGCTAGCACAGATACGCAGTATTTT. The encoded protein is CSAMGLVLASTDTQYF.